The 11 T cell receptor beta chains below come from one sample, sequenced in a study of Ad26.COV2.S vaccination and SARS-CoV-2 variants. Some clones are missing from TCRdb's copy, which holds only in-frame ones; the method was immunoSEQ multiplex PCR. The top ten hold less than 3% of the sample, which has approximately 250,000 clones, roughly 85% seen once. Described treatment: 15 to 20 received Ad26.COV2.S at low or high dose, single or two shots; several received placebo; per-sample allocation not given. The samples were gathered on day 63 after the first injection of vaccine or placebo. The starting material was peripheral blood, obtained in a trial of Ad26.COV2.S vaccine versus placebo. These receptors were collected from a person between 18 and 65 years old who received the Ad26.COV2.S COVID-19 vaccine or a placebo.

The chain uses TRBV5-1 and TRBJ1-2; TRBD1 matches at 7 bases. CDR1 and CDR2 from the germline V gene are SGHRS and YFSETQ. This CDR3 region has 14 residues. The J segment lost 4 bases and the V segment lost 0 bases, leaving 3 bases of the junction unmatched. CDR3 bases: TGCGCCAGCAGCTTGGGGACAGGACTCTATGGCTACACCTTC. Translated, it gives CASSLGTGLYGYTF.

CDR3 in DNA: TGCGCCAGCAGCTTAAGTCCAGCCCAAGAGACCCAGTACTTC. Translating gives CASSLSPAQETQYF. V gene TRBV5-1 combines with J gene TRBJ2-5; D unclear. Trimming cost V 2 bases and J 1 base, with 9 bases left between them. The CDR3 consists of 14 residues. CDR1 is SGHRS, CDR2 YFSETQ, per germline. The variable domain in full, with the rest retrieved from reference TRBV5-1 and TRBJ2-5, is KAGVTQTPRYLIKTRGQQVTLSCSPISGHRSVSWYQQTPGQGLQFLFEYFSETQRNKGNFPGRFSGRQFSNSRSEMNVSTLELGDSALYLCASSLSPAQETQYFGPGTRLLVL.

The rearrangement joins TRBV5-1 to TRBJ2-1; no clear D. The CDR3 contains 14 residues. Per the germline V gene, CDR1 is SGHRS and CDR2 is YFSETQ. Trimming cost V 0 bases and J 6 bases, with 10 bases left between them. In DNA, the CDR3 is TGCGCCAGCAGCTTGGTAACGGTGGGCAATGAGCAGTTCTTC. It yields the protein CASSLVTVGNEQFF. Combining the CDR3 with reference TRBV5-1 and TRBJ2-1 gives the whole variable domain KAGVTQTPRYLIKTRGQQVTLSCSPISGHRSVSWYQQTPGQGLQFLFEYFSETQRNKGNFPGRFSGRQFSNSRSEMNVSTLELGDSALYLCASSLVTVGNEQFFGPGTRLTVL.

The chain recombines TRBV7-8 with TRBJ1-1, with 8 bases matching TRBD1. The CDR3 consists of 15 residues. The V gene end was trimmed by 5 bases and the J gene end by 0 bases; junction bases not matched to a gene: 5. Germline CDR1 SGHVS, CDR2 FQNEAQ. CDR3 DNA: TGTGCCAGCAGCGCCCGACAGGGGTTGAACACTGAAGCTTTCTTT. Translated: CASSARQGLNTEAFF.

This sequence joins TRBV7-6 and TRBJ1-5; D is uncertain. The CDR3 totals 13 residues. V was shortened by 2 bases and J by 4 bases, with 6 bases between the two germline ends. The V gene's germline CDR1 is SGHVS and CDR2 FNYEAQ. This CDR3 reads CASSLSSNQPQHF. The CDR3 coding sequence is TGTGCCAGCAGCTTATCGTCGAATCAGCCCCAGCATTTT. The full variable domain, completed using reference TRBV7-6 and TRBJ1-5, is GAGVSQSPRYKVTKRGQDVALRCDPISGHVSLYWYRQALGQGPEFLTYFNYEAQQDKSGLPNDRFSAERPEGSISTLTIQRTEQRDSAMYRCASSLSSNQPQHFGDGTRLSIL.

CDR3: CASSVQGGLNTEAFF. The CDR3 DNA reads as TGTGCCAGCAGTGTACAGGGGGGCCTGAACACTGAAGCTTTCTTT. The V call is TRBV27, the J call TRBJ1-1; the match to TRBD1 covers 8 bases. The CDR3 loop spans 15 amino acids. CDR1 is MNHEY, CDR2 SMNVEV, per germline (reference sequence). With V trimmed by 5 bases and J by 0 bases, 5 bases remained unmatched.

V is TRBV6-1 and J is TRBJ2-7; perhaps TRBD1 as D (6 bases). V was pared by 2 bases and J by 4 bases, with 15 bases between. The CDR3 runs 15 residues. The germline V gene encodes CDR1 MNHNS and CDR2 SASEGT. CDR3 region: CASSEYLGGPYEQYV. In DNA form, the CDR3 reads TGTGCCAGCAGTGAATATCTAGGGGGTCCATACGAGCAGTACGTC.

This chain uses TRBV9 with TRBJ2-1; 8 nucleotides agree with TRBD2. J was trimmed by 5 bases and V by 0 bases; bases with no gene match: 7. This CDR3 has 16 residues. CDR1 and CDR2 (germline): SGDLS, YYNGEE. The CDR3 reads CASSVGVAGGNNEQFF. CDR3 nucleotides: TGTGCCAGCAGCGTAGGTGTTGCGGGGGGAAACAATGAGCAGTTCTTC.

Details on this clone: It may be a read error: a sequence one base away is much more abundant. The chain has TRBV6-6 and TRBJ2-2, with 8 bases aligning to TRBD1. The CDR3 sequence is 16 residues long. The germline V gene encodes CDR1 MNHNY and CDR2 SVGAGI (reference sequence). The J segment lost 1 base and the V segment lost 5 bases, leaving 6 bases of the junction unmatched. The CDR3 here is CASSPGGQGNTGELFF. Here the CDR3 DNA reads TGTGCCAGCAGTCCCGGCGGACAGGGGAACACCGGGGAGCTGTTTTTT.

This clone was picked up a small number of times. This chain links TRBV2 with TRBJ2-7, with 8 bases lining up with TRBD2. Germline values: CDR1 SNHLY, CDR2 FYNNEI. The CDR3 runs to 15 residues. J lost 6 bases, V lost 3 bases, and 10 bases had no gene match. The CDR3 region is CASSETGRAGGEQYV. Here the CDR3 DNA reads TGTGCCAGCAGTGAGACCGGGAGGGCCGGTGGCGAGCAGTACGTC.

CDR3 nucleotide sequence: TGTGCCAGCAGTTACTCGCCGACGGGGGATACCTCCTACGAGCAGTACTTC. The encoded protein is CASSYSPTGDTSYEQYF. The chain carries TRBV6-2 or TRBV6-3 and TRBJ2-7; D is perhaps TRBD2 (6 bases). Germline lookup yields CDR1 MNHEY and CDR2 SVGEGT. The CDR3 is 17 residues long. V gave up 0 bases and J gave up 0 bases, with 15 bases separating them.